The 24 T cell receptor beta chains presented below share a single source sample, sequenced in a study of CD8+CD57+ T cells in acquired aplastic anemia. Genomic DNA acted as the template from which TCR beta VDJ combination and CDR3 sequence profiling were carried out. TCRdb passed the reads through MiXCR, listing each CDR3 protein once. Among 75,000 to 80,000 distinct CDR3 sequences, under 80% were seen once, and the ten largest hold more than 80%. Patients sequenced had flow cytometry evidence of CD8+CD57+ cell expansion. Input material: sorted CD4+, CD8+, or CD8+CD57+ T cells (not recorded which) from PBMCs. The receptors originated from a human donor with aplastic anemia.

In this sample, this clonotype turned up a few times. This chain connects TRBV10-1 to TRBJ2-7, with 9 bases fitting TRBD1. Unmatched junction bases numbered 5, after V lost 6 bases and J lost 2 bases. Germline V gene sequence: CDR1 WNHNN, CDR2 SYGVQD (reference sequence). The CDR3 consists of 14 residues. The CDR3, as DNA: TGCGCCAGCAGCCGAAGGACAGGGGCCTACGAGCAGTACTTC. Its protein product is CASSRRTGAYEQYF.

The chain links TRBV29-1 to TRBJ2-7, with D perhaps matching TRBD1 (7 bases). Looked up from germline, CDR1 is SQVTM and CDR2 is ANQGSEA. The CDR3 has 13 residues. V shed 5 bases and J shed 7 bases, with 18 bases lying between them. The CDR3 here is CSVRQGGIREQYF. CDR3 coding DNA: TGCAGCGTTAGACAGGGAGGAATAAGGGAGCAGTACTTC.

The chain is built from TRBV12-3 or TRBV12-4 and TRBJ2-3; D gene ambiguous. This CDR3 comprises 14 residues. V lost 3 bases, J lost 0 bases, and 7 bases lay in between. The CDR3 here is CASSFYTSTDTQYF. For the CDR3, the DNA is TGTGCCAGCAGTTTCTATACTAGCACAGATACGCAGTATTTT.

Many counts were recorded for this clonotype. This rearrangement joins TRBV5-1 to TRBJ2-1; TRBD2 aligns across 8 bases. After removal of 5 bases from V and 2 bases from J, the junction contained 3 bases not matched to a gene. The germline CDR1 and CDR2 sequences are SGHRS and YFSETQ. The CDR3 has 14 residues. In DNA, the CDR3 is TGCGCCAGCAGTACTAGCGGAACCTACAATGAGCAGTTCTTC. Its translation is CASSTSGTYNEQFF. The full variable domain, completed using reference TRBV5-1 and TRBJ2-1, is KAGVTQTPRYLIKTRGQQVTLSCSPISGHRSVSWYQQTPGQGLQFLFEYFSETQRNKGNFPGRFSGRQFSNSRSEMNVSTLELGDSALYLCASSTSGTYNEQFFGPGTRLTVL.

The chain joins TRBV15 to TRBJ2-5; 8 nucleotides align to TRBD1. Per germline, CDR1 LNHNV and CDR2 YYDKDF (reference sequence). The CDR3 runs 15 residues. Trimming took 0 bases from V and 5 from J; bases not matched to a gene: 5. In DNA form, the CDR3 reads TGTGCCACCAGCAGAGACAGGGGGCAGGCGGAGACCCAGTACTTC. Protein sequence: CATSRDRGQAETQYF. Variable domain in full (rest from reference TRBV15 and TRBJ2-5): DAMVIQNPRYQVTQFGKPVTLSCSQTLNHNVMYWYQQKSSQAPKLLFHYYDKDFNNEADTPDNFQSRRPNTSFCFLDIRSPGLGDTAMYLCATSRDRGQAETQYFGPGTRLLVL.

The chain recombines TRBV15 with TRBJ2-7; no definite D call. CDR1 and CDR2 (germline): LNHNV, YYDKDF (reference sequence). Trimming removed 0 bases at V and 3 bases at J, with 3 bases between. The length of the CDR3 is 12 residues. The CDR3 loop reads CATSRDYYEQYF. The CDR3 nucleotides are TGTGCCACCAGCAGAGATTACTACGAGCAGTACTTC.

This clonotype has just a few counts. The gene calls are TRBV25-1 and TRBJ1-6; D gene ambiguous. CDR3 length: 14 residues. Per germline, CDR1 MGHDK and CDR2 SYGVNS. Trimming pared 1 base from V and 8 bases from J, leaving 9 bases between. The CDR3 region is CASSESDPYSPLHF. CDR3 DNA: TGTGCCAGCAGTGAATCCGACCCGTATTCACCCCTCCACTTT.

The gene calls are TRBV20-1 and TRBJ2-1; TRBD1 agrees at 7 bases. The germline V gene has CDR1 DFQATT and CDR2 SNEGSKA (reference sequence). The length of the CDR3 is 16 residues. V dropped 5 bases and J dropped 3; count of bases not matched to a gene: 13. The CDR3 spells CSARTRQGRDYNEQFF. CDR3 in DNA: TGCAGTGCTCGAACGAGACAGGGTCGCGACTACAATGAGCAGTTCTTC.

V and J are TRBV7-6 and TRBJ2-5, with a possible D match to TRBD1 (6 bases). V was shortened by 1 base and J by 6 bases, with 12 bases between the two germline ends. CDR1 SGHVS and CDR2 FNYEAQ come from the germline V gene. This CDR3 comprises 14 residues. CDR3 sequence reads: CASSLVQGVQTQYF. The CDR3 bases are TGTGCCAGCAGCTTAGTACAGGGCGTACAGACCCAGTACTTC.

V usage is TRBV9 and J usage is TRBJ2-7; unclear D gene. Germline loops: CDR1 SGDLS, CDR2 YYNGEE. The ends were cut back, 0 bases at V and 1 base at J, with 8 bases in the middle. CDR3 length: 14 amino acids. The CDR3 protein is CASSVGVASYEQYF. CDR3 bases: TGTGCCAGCAGCGTAGGTGTTGCTTCCTACGAGCAGTACTTC.

The chain recombines TRBV29-1 with TRBJ1-1, with D hard to call. Per the germline V gene, CDR1 is SQVTM and CDR2 is ANQGSEA. V was clipped by 2 bases and J by 3 bases, with 4 bases between them. The CDR3 contains 11 residues. The CDR3 DNA follows: TGCAGCGTTGAAAACCACACTGAAGCTTTCTTT. Residues: CSVENHTEAFF. The variable domain in full, completed from reference TRBV29-1 and TRBJ1-1, reads SAVISQKPSRDICQRGTSLTIQCQVDSQVTMMFWYRQQPGQSLTLIATANQGSEATYESGFVIDKFPISRPNLTFSTLTVSNMSPEDSSIYLCSVENHTEAFFGQGTRLTVV.

This clonotype was observed a handful of times. The chain employs TRBV25-1 and TRBJ1-6, with D tentatively TRBD1 (5 bases). This CDR3 has 13 residues. Germline V gene sequence: CDR1 MGHDK, CDR2 SYGVNS. Deletions cut 8 bases from V and 6 bases from J, with 11 bases between. For the CDR3, the DNA is TGTGCCAGCCGCGGGACGGTTAATTCACCCCTCCACTTT. It is translated as CASRGTVNSPLHF.

The chain carries TRBV29-1 and TRBJ2-5; TRBD1 aligns across 8 bases. The CDR3 has 13 residues. Losses at the gene ends were 7 bases for V and 2 bases for J; bases not matched to a gene: 6. CDR1 SQVTM and CDR2 ANQGSEA come from the germline V gene. CDR3 nucleotides: TGCAGCGGACGGACAGGGCCACAAGAGACCCAGTACTTC. Translating gives CSGRTGPQETQYF.

This chain uses TRBV7-9 with TRBJ2-3; D is ambiguous. The V and J ends lost 4 bases and 4 bases respectively, with 12 bases between them. Germline V lookup: CDR1 SEHNR, CDR2 FQNEAQ (reference sequence). The CDR3 length is 14 residues. CDR3 sequence (DNA): TGTGCCAGCAGCTCAGGCGCGGTGGCAGATACGCAGTATTTT. This sequence encodes CASSSGAVADTQYF.

The chain combines TRBV7-9 with TRBJ2-2; D not resolved. With 3 bases removed from V and 2 bases from J, the gap between germline ends came to 4 bases. This CDR3 region has 13 residues. The germline V gene encodes CDR1 SEHNR and CDR2 FQNEAQ (reference sequence). The CDR3 spells CASSLGNTGELFF. In DNA form, the CDR3 reads TGTGCCAGCAGCTTGGGAAACACCGGGGAGCTGTTTTTT.

V and J are TRBV19 and TRBJ1-2; D remains unclear. The germline V gene has CDR1 LNHDA and CDR2 SQIVND (reference sequence). V was pared by 4 bases and J by 9 bases, with 9 bases between. The CDR3 totals 11 residues. CDR3: CASSNTGSYTF. Here the CDR3 DNA reads TGTGCCAGTAGTAACACCGGGAGCTACACCTTC. The variable domain in full, completed from reference TRBV19 and TRBJ1-2, reads DGGITQSPKYLFRKEGQNVTLSCEQNLNHDAMYWYRQDPGQGLRLIYYSQIVNDFQKGDIAEGYSVSREKKESFPLTVTSAQKNPTAFYLCASSNTGSYTFGSGTRLTVV.

The rearrangement uses TRBV20-1 and TRBJ1-5, with D possibly matching TRBD1 (5 bases). CDR3 length: 13 amino acids. Deletions cut 3 bases from V and 7 bases from J, with 13 bases between. CDR1 and CDR2 (germline): DFQATT, SNEGSKA (reference sequence). The CDR3 spells CSASLGVEQPQHF. The CDR3 DNA is TGCAGTGCTAGTTTAGGGGTCGAACAGCCCCAGCATTTT.

V and J are TRBV5-8 and TRBJ2-2; D unresolved. The CDR3 spans 14 residues. Trimming pared 4 bases from V and 5 bases from J, leaving 12 bases between. CDR1 is SGHTS, CDR2 YDEGEE, per germline. As DNA, the CDR3 is TGTGCCAGCAGCCCCGACAATGGGACCGGGGAGCTGTTTTTT. Amino acid sequence: CASSPDNGTGELFF.

A word on this clonotype: A much larger clone lies a single base off, so this may be a read error. The J gene is TRBJ2-1, the V gene TRBV7-3; D is perhaps TRBD1 (6 bases). Looked up from germline, CDR1 is SGHTA and CDR2 is FQGTGA. V dropped 4 bases and J dropped 8 bases, with 12 bases sitting between them. This CDR3 is built from 13 residues. The DNA for the CDR3 is TGTGCCAGCAGCTGGACGGCAGGGGATGAGCAGTTCTTC. Protein product: CASSWTAGDEQFF.

This sequence joins TRBV24-1 and TRBJ1-6; D perhaps matches TRBD1 (6 bases). V shed 1 base and J shed 7 bases, with 13 bases lying between them. CDR1 and CDR2 from the germline V gene are KGHDR and SFDVKD. This CDR3 is 16 amino acids long. This CDR3 is CATSDFLGTQNSPLHF. As DNA, the CDR3 is TGTGCCACCAGTGATTTTCTCGGGACACAGAATTCACCCCTCCACTTT.

With regard to this clonotype: A read error is possible here, since a much larger clone lies one base away. This chain uses TRBV9 with TRBJ2-2; no clear D gene. Germline-derived CDR1 and CDR2 are SGDLS and YYNGEE. The CDR3 runs 13 residues. The germline V and J ends were trimmed by 4 bases and 3 bases, with 7 bases remaining between them. The DNA for the CDR3 is TGTGCCAGCAGCCCCGAGGACACCGGGGAGCTGTTTTTT. Residues: CASSPEDTGELFF.

The count of this clonotype is one. The J gene is TRBJ1-4, the V gene TRBV2; tentatively, D is TRBD1 (6 bases). The germline CDR1 and CDR2 sequences are SNHLY and FYNNEI. This CDR3 is built from 17 residues. Trimming took off 5 bases at V and 5 bases at J, with 21 bases between the two ends. In nucleotides, the CDR3 is TGTGCCAGCAGTCGGCTGCCTACAGGGTCGAGGAATGAAAAACTGTTTTTT. Translating it yields CASSRLPTGSRNEKLFF.

The chain joins TRBV2 to TRBJ2-3; D is perhaps TRBD2 (5 bases). Germline values: CDR1 SNHLY, CDR2 FYNNEI. CDR3 length: 17 amino acids. V lost 5 bases and J 1 base, leaving 19 bases between the germline ends. The CDR3 bases are TGTGCCAGCAGTTTATTCGGGCCTAGCTCGGGCACAGATACGCAGTATTTT. It codes for CASSLFGPSSGTDTQYF. Based on the CDR3 plus reference TRBV2 and TRBJ2-3, the full variable domain is EPEVTQTPSHQVTQMGQEVILRCVPISNHLYFYWYRQILGQKVEFLVSFYNNEISEKSEIFDDQFSVERPDGSNFTLKIRSTKLEDSAMYFCASSLFGPSSGTDTQYFGPGTRLTVL.

In its sample, this clonotype was seen a few times. CDR3 region: CAISSGGHGYTF. The CDR3, as DNA: TGTGCCATCAGTTCAGGGGGCCACGGCTACACCTTC. J is TRBJ1-2 and V is TRBV10-3; 8 bases line up with TRBD1. The J segment lost 8 bases and the V segment lost 5 bases, leaving 4 bases of the junction unmatched. Germline V CDR1 and CDR2: ENHRY, SYGVKD. CDR3 length equals 12 residues.